This T cell receptor beta chain was found in a study of T cell repertoires in cytomegalovirus infection. Study overall: Evidence of both CMV infection and a matching HLA type came from public TCR beta signatures.

Study conclusions and caveats: Frequencies of public TCR beta families were cumulated, and this identified carriers of CMV plus the relevant HLA. Dominant in the ex vivo response were TCR beta clonotypes restricted by HLA-C and specific for CMV.

Worth noting for this clonotype: Antigen unknown.

TCRdb analysed the reads with MiXCR anew, one entry per CDR3 protein. There are around 260,000 distinct CDR3 sequences in the sample; roughly 23% occur only once, and about 15% lies in the top ten. Germline CDR1 and CDR2: SGHTA and FQGNSA. The CDR3 has 14 residues. V shed 4 bases and J shed 5 bases, with 12 bases lying between them. The source is a human donor in good health (CMV status not recorded). Some clones in this sample may be carry-over from other donors' samples. The sample comprised PBMCs. This chain joins TRBV7-2 and TRBJ2-1; D assignment may be TRBD1 or TRBD2 (5 bases each). As DNA, the CDR3 is TGTGCCAGCAGCTCCCGGGGCCCGGACAATGAGCAGTTCTTC. This codes for CASSSRGPDNEQFF.